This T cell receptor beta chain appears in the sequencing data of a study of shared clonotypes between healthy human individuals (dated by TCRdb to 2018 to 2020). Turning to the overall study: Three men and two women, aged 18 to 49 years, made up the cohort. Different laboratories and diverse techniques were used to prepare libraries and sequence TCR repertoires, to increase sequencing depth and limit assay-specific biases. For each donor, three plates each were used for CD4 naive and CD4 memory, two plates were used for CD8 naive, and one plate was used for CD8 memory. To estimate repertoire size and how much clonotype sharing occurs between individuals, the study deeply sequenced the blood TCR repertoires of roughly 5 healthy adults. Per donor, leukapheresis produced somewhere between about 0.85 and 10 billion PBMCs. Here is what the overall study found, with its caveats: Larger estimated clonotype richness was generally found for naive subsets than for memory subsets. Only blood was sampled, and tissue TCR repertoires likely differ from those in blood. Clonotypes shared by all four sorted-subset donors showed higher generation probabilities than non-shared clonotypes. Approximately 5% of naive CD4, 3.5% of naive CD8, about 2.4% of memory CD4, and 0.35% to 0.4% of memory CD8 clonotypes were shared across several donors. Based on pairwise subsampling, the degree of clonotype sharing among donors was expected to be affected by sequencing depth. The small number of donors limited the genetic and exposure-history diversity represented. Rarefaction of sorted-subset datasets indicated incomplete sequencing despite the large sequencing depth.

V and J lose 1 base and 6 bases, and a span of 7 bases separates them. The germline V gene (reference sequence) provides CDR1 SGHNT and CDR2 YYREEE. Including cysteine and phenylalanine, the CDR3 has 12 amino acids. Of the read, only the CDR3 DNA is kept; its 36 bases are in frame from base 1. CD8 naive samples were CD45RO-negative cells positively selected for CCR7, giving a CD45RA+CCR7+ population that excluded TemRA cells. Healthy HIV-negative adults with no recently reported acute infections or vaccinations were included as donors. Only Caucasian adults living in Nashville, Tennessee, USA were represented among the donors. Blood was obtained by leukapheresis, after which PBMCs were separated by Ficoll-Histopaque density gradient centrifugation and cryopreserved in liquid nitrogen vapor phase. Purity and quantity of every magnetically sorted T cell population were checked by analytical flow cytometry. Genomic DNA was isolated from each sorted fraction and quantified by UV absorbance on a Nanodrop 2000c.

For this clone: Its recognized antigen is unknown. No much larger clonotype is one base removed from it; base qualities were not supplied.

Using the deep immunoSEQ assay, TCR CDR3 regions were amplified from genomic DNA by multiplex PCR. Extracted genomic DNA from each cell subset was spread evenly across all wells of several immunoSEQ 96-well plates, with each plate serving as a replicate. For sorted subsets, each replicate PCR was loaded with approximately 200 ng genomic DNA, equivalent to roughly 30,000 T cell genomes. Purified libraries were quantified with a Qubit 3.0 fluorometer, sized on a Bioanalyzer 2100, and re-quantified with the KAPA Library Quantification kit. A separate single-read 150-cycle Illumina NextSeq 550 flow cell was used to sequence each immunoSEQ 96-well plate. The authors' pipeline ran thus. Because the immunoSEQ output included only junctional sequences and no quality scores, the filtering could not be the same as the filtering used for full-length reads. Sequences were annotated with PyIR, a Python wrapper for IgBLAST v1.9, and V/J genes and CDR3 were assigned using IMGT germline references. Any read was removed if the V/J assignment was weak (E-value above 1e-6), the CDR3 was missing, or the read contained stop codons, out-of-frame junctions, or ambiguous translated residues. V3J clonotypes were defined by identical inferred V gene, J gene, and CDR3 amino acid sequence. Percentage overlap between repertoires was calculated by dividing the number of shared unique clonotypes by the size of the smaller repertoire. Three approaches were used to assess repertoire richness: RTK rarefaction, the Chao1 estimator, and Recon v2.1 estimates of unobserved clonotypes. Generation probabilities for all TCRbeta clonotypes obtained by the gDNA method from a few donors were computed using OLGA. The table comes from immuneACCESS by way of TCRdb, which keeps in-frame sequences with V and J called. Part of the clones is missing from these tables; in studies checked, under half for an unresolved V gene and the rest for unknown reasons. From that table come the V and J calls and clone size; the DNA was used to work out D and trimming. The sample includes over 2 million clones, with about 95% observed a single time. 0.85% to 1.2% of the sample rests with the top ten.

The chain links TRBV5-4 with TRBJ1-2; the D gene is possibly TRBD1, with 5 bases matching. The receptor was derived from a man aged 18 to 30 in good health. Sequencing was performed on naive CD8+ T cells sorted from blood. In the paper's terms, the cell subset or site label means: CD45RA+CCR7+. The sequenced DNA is TGTGCCAGCAGCTTGTCAGGGAATGGCTACACCTTC. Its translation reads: CASSLSGNGYTF. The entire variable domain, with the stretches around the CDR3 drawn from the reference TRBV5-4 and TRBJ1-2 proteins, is ETGVTQSPTHLIKTRGQQVTLRCSSQSGHNTVSWYQQALGQGPQFIFQYYREEENGRGNFPPRFSGLQFPNYSSELNVNALELDDSALYLCASSLSGNGYTFGSGTRLTVV.